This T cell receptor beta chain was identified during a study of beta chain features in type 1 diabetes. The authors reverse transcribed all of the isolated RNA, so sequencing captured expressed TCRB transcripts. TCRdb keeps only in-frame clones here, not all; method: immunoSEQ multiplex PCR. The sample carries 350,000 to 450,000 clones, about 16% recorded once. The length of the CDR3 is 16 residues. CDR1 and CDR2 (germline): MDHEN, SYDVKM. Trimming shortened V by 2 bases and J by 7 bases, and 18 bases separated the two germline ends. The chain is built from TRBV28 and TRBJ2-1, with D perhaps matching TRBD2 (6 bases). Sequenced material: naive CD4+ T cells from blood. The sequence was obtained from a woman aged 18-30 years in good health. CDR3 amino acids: CASSLVRGRAENEQFF. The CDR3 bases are TGTGCCAGCAGTTTAGTGCGGGGAAGGGCAGAGAATGAGCAGTTCTTC.